This TCR beta chain was observed in a study of CD4 T cell repertoires in COVID-19. General study findings and limits: Sharing of several most expanded SARS-CoV-2-reactive clonotypes across memory subsets suggested intraclonal diversification. In SARS-CoV and/or HKU1 spike cultures, between about 6.5 and 27% of SARS-CoV-2 clonotypes reappeared.

Assay: immunoSEQ multiplex PCR; the TCRdb copy retains only in-frame clones and omits some. The repertoire holds approximately 79,000 clones, under 90% seen once, with over 0.45% in the top ten. This clone was recorded a few times. Its specificity is unknown. Germline V gene sequence: CDR1 KGHSH, CDR2 LQKENI. V gave up 1 base and J gave up 5 bases, with 5 bases separating them. The CDR3 length is 13 residues. Sequencing was done directly on freshly isolated, uncultured memory T cells. The origin of this receptor is a human donor who had COVID-19. This specimen consisted of CD4+ T cells from peripheral blood, obtained after recovery from COVID-19. V gene TRBV18 combines with J gene TRBJ2-2, with D possibly being TRBD1 (5 bases). This CDR3 is CASSPQGTGELFF. The CDR3 DNA follows: TGTGCCAGCTCACCACAGGGGACCGGGGAGCTGTTTTTT.